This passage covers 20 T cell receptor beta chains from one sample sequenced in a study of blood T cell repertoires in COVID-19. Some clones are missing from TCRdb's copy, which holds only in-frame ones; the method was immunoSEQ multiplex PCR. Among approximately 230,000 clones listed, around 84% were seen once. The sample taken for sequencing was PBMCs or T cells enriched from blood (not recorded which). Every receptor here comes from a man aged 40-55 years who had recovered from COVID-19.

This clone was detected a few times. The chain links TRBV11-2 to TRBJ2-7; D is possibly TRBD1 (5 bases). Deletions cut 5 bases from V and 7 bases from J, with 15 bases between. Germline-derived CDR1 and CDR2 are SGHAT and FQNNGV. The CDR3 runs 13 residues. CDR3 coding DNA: TGTGCCAGCAGCCAATTGGCAGGGTGGGAGCAGTACTTC. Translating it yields CASSQLAGWEQYF.

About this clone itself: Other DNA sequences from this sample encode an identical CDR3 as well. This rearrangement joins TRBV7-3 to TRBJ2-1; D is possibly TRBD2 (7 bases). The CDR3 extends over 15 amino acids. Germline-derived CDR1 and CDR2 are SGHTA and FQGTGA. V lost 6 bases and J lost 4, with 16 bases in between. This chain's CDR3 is CASSLDGGPYNEQFF. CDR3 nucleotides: TGTGCCAGCAGTTTGGACGGGGGGCCTTACAATGAGCAGTTCTTC.

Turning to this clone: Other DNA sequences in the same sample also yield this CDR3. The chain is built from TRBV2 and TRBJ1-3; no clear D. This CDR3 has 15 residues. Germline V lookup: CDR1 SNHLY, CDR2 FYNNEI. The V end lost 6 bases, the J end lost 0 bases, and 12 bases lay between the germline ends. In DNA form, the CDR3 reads TGTGCCAGCAGCCCGGAGGGCAGCTCTGGAAACACCATATATTTT. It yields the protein CASSPEGSSGNTIYF.

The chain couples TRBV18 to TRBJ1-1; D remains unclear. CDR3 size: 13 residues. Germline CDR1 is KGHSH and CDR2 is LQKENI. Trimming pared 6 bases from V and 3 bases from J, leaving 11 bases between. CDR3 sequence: CASSLAEDTEAFF. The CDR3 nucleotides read TGTGCCAGCTCCCTGGCTGAAGACACTGAAGCTTTCTTT.

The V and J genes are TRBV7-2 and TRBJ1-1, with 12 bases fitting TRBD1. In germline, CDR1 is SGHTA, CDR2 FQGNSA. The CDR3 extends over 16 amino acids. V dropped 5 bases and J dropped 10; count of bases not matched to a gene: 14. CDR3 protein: CASSLLQGQGAAGAFF. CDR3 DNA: TGTGCCAGCAGCCTTCTCCAGGGACAGGGGGCCGCCGGAGCTTTCTTT.

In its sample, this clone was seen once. CDR3 region: CASSEGRGLSYEQYF. The CDR3 DNA reads TGTGCCAGCAGTGAAGGACGTGGGCTCTCCTACGAGCAGTACTTC. The genes are TRBV6-1 and TRBJ2-7; no definite D call. Germline CDR1 and CDR2: MNHNS and SASEGT. The CDR3 is 15 amino acids. Deletions cut 1 base from V and 0 bases from J, with 10 bases between.

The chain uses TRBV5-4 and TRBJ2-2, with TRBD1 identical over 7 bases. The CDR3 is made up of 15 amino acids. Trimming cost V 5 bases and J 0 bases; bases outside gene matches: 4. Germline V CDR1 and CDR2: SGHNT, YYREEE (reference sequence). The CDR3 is CASRRDSANTGELFF. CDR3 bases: TGTGCCAGCAGAAGGGACAGCGCGAACACCGGGGAGCTGTTTTTT.

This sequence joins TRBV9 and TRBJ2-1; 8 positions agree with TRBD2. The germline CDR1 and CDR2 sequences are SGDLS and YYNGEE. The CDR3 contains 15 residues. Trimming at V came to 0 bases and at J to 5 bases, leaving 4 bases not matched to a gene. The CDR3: CASSVELADDNEQFF. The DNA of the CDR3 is TGTGCCAGCAGCGTAGAACTAGCGGACGACAATGAGCAGTTCTTC.

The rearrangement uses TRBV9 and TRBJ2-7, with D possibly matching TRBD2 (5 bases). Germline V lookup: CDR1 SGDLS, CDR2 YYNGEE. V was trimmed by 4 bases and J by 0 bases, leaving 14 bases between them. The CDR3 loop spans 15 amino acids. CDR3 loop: CASSTSPIPSYEQYF. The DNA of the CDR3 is TGTGCCAGCAGCACTAGTCCAATTCCCTCCTACGAGCAGTACTTC. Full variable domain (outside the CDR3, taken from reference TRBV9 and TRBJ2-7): DSGVTQTPKHLITATGQRVTLRCSPRSGDLSVYWYQQSLDQGLQFLIQYYNGEERAKGNILERFSAQQFPDLHSELNLSSLELGDSALYFCASSTSPIPSYEQYFGPGTRLTVT.

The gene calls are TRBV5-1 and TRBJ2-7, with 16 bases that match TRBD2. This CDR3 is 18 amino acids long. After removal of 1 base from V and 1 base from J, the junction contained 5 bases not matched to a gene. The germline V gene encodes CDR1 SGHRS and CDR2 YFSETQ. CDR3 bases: TGCGCCAGCAGCTTGCTGGGACTAGCGGGAGGGGGGTCCTACGAGCAGTACTTC. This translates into CASSLLGLAGGGSYEQYF.

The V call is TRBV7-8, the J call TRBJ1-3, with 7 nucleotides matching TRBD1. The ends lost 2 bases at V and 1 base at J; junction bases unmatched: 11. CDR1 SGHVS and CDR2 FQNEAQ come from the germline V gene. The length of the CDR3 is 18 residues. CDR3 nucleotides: TGTGCCAGCAGCTTAAAGGCAGGGGGACGCTTATCTGGAAACACCATATATTTT. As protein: CASSLKAGGRLSGNTIYF.

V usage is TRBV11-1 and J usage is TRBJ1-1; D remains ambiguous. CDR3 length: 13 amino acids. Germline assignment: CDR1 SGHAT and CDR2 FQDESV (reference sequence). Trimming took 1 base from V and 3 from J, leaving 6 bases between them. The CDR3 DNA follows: TGTGCCAGCAGCTTAGAGAGGGACACTGAAGCTTTCTTT. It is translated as CASSLERDTEAFF.

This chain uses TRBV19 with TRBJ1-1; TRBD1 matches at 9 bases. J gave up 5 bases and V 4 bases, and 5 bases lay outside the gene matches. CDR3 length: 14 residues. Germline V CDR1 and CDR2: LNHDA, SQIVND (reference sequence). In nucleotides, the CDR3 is TGTGCCAGTAGTACCTACAGGGGGCGGACTGAAGCTTTCTTT. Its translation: CASSTYRGRTEAFF.

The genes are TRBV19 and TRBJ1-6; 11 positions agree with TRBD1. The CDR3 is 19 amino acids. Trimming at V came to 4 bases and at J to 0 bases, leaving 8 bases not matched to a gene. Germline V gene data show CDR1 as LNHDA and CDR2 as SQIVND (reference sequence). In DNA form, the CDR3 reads TGTGCCAGTAGTACAGGGACAGGGGGTGTAGGCTCCTATAATTCACCCCTCCACTTT. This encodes CASSTGTGGVGSYNSPLHF. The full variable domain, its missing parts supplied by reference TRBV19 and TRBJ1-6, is DGGITQSPKYLFRKEGQNVTLSCEQNLNHDAMYWYRQDPGQGLRLIYYSQIVNDFQKGDIAEGYSVSREKKESFPLTVTSAQKNPTAFYLCASSTGTGGVGSYNSPLHFGNGTRLTVT.

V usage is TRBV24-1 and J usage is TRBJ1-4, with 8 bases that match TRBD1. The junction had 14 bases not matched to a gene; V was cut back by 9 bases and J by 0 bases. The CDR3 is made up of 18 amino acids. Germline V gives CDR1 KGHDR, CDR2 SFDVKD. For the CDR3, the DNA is TGTGCCACCGACCCCGGGACAGGCTCTCTAGCAACTAATGAAAAACTGTTTTTT. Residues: CATDPGTGSLATNEKLFF.

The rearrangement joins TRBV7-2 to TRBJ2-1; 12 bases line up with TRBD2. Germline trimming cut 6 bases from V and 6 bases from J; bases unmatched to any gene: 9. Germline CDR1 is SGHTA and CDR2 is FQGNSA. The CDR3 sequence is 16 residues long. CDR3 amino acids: CASRKNLAGGTNEQFF. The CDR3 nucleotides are TGTGCCAGCAGAAAAAACCTAGCGGGGGGGACCAATGAGCAGTTCTTC. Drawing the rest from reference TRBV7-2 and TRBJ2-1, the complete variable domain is GAGVSQSPSNKVTEKGKDVELRCDPISGHTALYWYRQSLGQGLEFLIYFQGNSAPDKSGLPSDRFSAERTGGSVSTLTIQRTQQEDSAVYLCASRKNLAGGTNEQFFGPGTRLTVL.

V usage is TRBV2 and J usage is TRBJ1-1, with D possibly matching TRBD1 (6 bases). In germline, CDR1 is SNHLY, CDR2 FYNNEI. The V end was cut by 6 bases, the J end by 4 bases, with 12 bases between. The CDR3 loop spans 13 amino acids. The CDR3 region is CASRTGSVTEAFF. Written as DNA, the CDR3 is TGTGCCAGCAGGACAGGCAGTGTCACTGAAGCTTTCTTT.

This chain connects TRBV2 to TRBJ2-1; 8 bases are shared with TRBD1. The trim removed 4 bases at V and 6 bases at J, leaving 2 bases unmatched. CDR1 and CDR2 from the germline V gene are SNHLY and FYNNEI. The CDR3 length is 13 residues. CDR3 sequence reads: CASSGTGGNEQFF. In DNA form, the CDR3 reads TGTGCCAGCAGTGGCACAGGGGGCAATGAGCAGTTCTTC.

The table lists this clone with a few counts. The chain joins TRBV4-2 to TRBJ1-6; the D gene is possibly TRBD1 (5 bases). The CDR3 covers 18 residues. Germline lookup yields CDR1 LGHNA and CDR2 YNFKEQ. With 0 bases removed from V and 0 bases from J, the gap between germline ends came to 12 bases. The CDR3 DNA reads TGTGCCAGCAGCCAAGAGGGGCCGCAGCGCTCCTATAATTCACCCCTCCACTTT. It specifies CASSQEGPQRSYNSPLHF.

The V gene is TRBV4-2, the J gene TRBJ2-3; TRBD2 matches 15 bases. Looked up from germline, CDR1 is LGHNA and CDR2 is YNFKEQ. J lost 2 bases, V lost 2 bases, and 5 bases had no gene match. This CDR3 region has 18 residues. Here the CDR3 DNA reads TGTGCCAGCAGCCAATTAGGGACTAGCGGGGGGTTCACAGATACGCAGTATTTT. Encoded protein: CASSQLGTSGGFTDTQYF.